This T cell receptor beta chain originates from a study of cytomegalovirus exposure and HLA in healthy donors. TCRdb's copy holds only in-frame clones and misses some; the assay was immunoSEQ multiplex PCR. The sample consists of approximately 260,000 clones, 70% to 90% of them appearing once. Trimming cost V 0 bases and J 1 base; bases outside gene matches: 7. The CDR3 extends over 19 amino acids. Germline V gene sequence: CDR1 PRHDT, CDR2 FYEKMQ (reference sequence). The V gene is TRBV13, the J gene TRBJ2-5; 14 nucleotides line up with TRBD2. The sequenced sample consisted of PBMCs. The clonotype originates from a woman in her twenties or thirties in good health and CMV-seropositive. This chain's CDR3 is CASSLGLRLAGGRQETQYF. The CDR3 nucleotides read TGTGCCAGCAGCTTAGGCCTTAGACTAGCGGGAGGGCGCCAAGAGACCCAGTACTTC.